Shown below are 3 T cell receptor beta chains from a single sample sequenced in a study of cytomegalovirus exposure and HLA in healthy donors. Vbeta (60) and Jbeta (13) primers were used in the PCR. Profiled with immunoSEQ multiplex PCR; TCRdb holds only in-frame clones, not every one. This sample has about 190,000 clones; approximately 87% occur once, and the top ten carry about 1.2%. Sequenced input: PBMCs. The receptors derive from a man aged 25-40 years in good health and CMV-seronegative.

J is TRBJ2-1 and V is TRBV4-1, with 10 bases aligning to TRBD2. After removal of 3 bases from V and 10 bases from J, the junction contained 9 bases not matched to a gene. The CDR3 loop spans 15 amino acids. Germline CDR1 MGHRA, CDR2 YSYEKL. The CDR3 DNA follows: TGCGCCAGCAGCCACTCTTCCCCGGGACTAGCGGAGCAGTTCTTC. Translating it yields CASSHSSPGLAEQFF.

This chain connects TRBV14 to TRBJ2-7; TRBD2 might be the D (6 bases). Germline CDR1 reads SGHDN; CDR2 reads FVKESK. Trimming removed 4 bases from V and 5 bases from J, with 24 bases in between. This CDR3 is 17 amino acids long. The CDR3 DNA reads TGTGCCAGCAGCCGGCCCATGGGAGGTTCCCTTCCGGACGAGCAGTACTTC. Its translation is CASSRPMGGSLPDEQYF.

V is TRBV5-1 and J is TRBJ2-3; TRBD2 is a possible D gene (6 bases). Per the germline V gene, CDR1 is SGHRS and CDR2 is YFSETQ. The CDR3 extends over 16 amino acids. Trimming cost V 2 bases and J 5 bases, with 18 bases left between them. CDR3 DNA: TGCGCCAGCAGCTTAGGATTGGCGGGAAGACTAGATACGCAGTATTTT. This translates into CASSLGLAGRLDTQYF.